Below are 14 T cell receptor beta chains sequenced from a single sample in a study of T cell responses to AZD1222 COVID-19 vaccine. The method was immunoSEQ multiplex PCR; TCRdb's version includes in-frame clones alone and lacks a portion of them. The sample lists about 130,000 clones, roughly 90% occurring once. Sequenced material: peripheral blood, taken 28 days after the second AZD1222 dose. The receptor source for this set is an adult who received the AZD1222 COVID-19 vaccine.

CDR3 in DNA: TGTGCCAGCAGCGTAGAGGCCGCCGCGAGTGAGCAGTACTTC. Translating it yields CASSVEAAASEQYF. The rearrangement joins TRBV9 to TRBJ2-7; D is uncertain. V lost 0 bases, J lost 7 bases, and 14 bases lay in between. Germline CDR1 SGDLS, CDR2 YYNGEE. The CDR3 consists of 14 residues.

CDR3 DNA sequence: TGTGCCAGCAGTGATTTCGGGGGGTGGTCGGTTCGGCCCCAGCATTTT. It is translated as CASSDFGGWSVRPQHF. The chain couples TRBV6-1 to TRBJ1-5, with a tentative D call TRBD1 (5 bases). Trimming shortened V by 3 bases and J by 9 bases, and 21 bases separated the two germline ends. Germline V CDR1 and CDR2: MNHNS, SASEGT. The CDR3 sequence is 16 residues long.

This clone was detected a few times. The V call is TRBV28, the J call TRBJ2-3; a weak D match, TRBD2 (6 bases). Germline V gene sequence: CDR1 MDHEN, CDR2 SYDVKM. Trimming stripped 5 bases from V and 4 bases from J, with 13 bases between. CDR3 length: 14 residues. The CDR3 sequence: CASSPFGDSDTQYF. CDR3 DNA: TGTGCCAGCAGTCCTTTCGGGGACTCAGATACGCAGTATTTT.

The rearrangement links TRBV27 to TRBJ1-1, with TRBD1 as a possible D gene (6 bases). The germline V gene encodes CDR1 MNHEY and CDR2 SMNVEV (reference sequence). V was clipped by 5 bases and J by 3 bases, with 16 bases between them. This CDR3 region has 15 residues. The CDR3 DNA reads TGTGCCAGCAGTACCCGGGAGGGGGGGGACACTGAAGCTTTCTTT. Translation gives CASSTREGGDTEAFF.

The chain has TRBV13 and TRBJ2-1; D is unresolved. Germline-derived CDR1 and CDR2 are PRHDT and FYEKMQ (reference sequence). The CDR3 runs to 15 residues. The V gene lost 4 bases and the J gene lost 7 bases, with 17 bases spanning the gap. This chain's CDR3 is CASSYPWPDGNEQFF. In nucleotides, the CDR3 is TGTGCCAGCAGCTACCCTTGGCCAGACGGGAATGAGCAGTTCTTC.

The chain recombines TRBV7-9 with TRBJ1-2; D uncertain. Germline CDR1 reads SEHNR; CDR2 reads FQNEAQ (reference sequence). This CDR3 has 15 residues. V was cut by 6 bases and J by 0 bases, with 14 bases left in between. CDR3 residues: CASRSTAKTNYGYTF. For the CDR3, the DNA is TGTGCCAGCAGGAGTACAGCCAAAACTAACTATGGCTACACCTTC.

This chain joins TRBV30 and TRBJ2-5; D unresolved. Germline CDR1 reads GTSNPN; CDR2 reads SVGIG (reference sequence). This CDR3 has 11 residues. V lost 0 bases, J lost 8 bases, and 7 bases lay in between. The CDR3 bases are TGTGCCTGGAGTGTTCAGGATACCCAGTACTTC. Translating it yields CAWSVQDTQYF.

The chain couples TRBV28 to TRBJ1-2; no firm D call. The CDR3 runs 12 residues. The V end lost 8 bases, the J end lost 7 bases, and 14 bases lay between the germline ends. Germline CDR1 MDHEN, CDR2 SYDVKM. In DNA form, the CDR3 reads TGTGCCAGCCGGGCGAACGGAGGTGGCTACACCTTC. This sequence encodes CASRANGGGYTF.

V usage is TRBV30 and J usage is TRBJ2-5; 10 bases map to TRBD2. The trim removed 2 bases at V and 4 bases at J, leaving 4 bases unmatched. This CDR3 spans 14 amino acids. Germline CDR1 reads GTSNPN; CDR2 reads SVGIG (reference sequence). CDR3 in DNA: TGTGCCTGGAGTCTAGCGGGAGTTGGAGAGACCCAGTACTTC. This gives the protein CAWSLAGVGETQYF. Full variable domain (rest looked up from reference TRBV30 and TRBJ2-5): SQTIHQWPATLVQPVGSPLSLECTVEGTSNPNLYWYRQAAGRGLQLLFYSVGIGQISSEVPQNLSASRPQDRQFILSSKKLLLSDSGFYLCAWSLAGVGETQYFGPGTRLLVL.

V is TRBV29-1 and J is TRBJ2-1; the D call may be TRBD1 or TRBD2 (5 bases each). Trimming cost V 4 bases and J 0 bases, with 10 bases left between them. Germline CDR1 reads SQVTM; CDR2 reads ANQGSEA. The CDR3 totals 14 residues. The CDR3 bases are TGCAGCGTTGTCGGGGCGAGCTCCTACAATGAGCAGTTCTTC. Protein sequence: CSVVGASSYNEQFF.

This chain connects TRBV11-2 to TRBJ2-1, with D unclear. The CDR3 spans 15 residues. V dropped 1 base and J dropped 0 bases, with 7 bases sitting between them. Germline CDR1 reads SGHAT; CDR2 reads FQNNGV. The CDR3 sequence: CASSLAPSSYNEQFF. In DNA form, the CDR3 reads TGTGCCAGCAGCTTAGCCCCGAGCTCCTACAATGAGCAGTTCTTC.

This rearrangement joins TRBV30 to TRBJ1-2; 7 bases are a match to TRBD1. Germline V lookup: CDR1 GTSNPN, CDR2 SVGIG (reference sequence). There are 14 residues in the CDR3. V was clipped by 5 bases and J by 1 base; unmatched bases: 7. The CDR3 here is CAWDTGDLNYGYTF. CDR3 in DNA: TGTGCCTGGGATACAGGGGACCTTAACTATGGCTACACCTTC. Drawing the rest from reference TRBV30 and TRBJ1-2, the complete variable domain is SQTIHQWPATLVQPVGSPLSLECTVEGTSNPNLYWYRQAAGRGLQLLFYSVGIGQISSEVPQNLSASRPQDRQFILSSKKLLLSDSGFYLCAWDTGDLNYGYTFGSGTRLTVV.

The V and J genes are TRBV7-8 and TRBJ1-1, with 9 nucleotides matching TRBD1. Germline assignment: CDR1 SGHVS and CDR2 FQNEAQ. The V segment lost 5 bases and the J segment 9 bases; nucleotides outside the gene matches: 10. The CDR3 totals 14 residues. Here the CDR3 reads CASSGGQGPRKAFF. CDR3 in DNA: TGTGCCAGCAGCGGGGGACAGGGACCCAGGAAAGCTTTCTTT.

The J gene is TRBJ1-5, the V gene TRBV4-2; possibly TRBD1 for D (5 bases). The CDR3 is 14 amino acids. The ends were cut back, 4 bases at V and 4 bases at J, with 11 bases in the middle. CDR1 and CDR2 from the germline V gene are LGHNA and YNFKEQ. CDR3 loop: CASSPRQPNQPQHF. The CDR3 region has the DNA TGTGCCAGCAGCCCAAGACAGCCAAATCAGCCCCAGCATTTT.